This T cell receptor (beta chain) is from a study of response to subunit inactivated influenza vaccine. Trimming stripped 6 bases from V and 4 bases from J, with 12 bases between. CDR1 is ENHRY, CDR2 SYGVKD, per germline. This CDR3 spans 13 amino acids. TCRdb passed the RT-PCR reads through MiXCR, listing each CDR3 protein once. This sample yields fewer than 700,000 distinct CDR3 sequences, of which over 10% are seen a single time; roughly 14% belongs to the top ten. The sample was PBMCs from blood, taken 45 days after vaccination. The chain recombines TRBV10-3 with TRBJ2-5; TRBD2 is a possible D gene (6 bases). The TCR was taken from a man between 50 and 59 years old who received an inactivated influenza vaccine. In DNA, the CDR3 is TGTGCCATCAGATCCTCGGAGGGAGAGACCCAGTACTTC. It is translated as CAIRSSEGETQYF.